The following is a T cell receptor beta chain sequence with its context. What it binds is unknown. This sample was included in a study of T cells after yellow fever vaccination. For TCR, cDNA came from 5'RACE template switching, which added a universal primer site and UMIs. TCRdb re-called the 5' RACE reads through MiXCR, storing one row per CDR3 protein. The repertoire holds about 400,000 distinct CDR3 sequences, with 6.2% as singletons. The study's findings and limits: At around 96% for CD4 and approximately 89% for CD8, most primary-vaccination clones showed up again after the booster. Within FACS-sorted repertoires, abundant clonotypes contaminating from the bulk population could be present. Among all clonotypes, a small share was observed in both CD4 and CD8 compartments.

Sequencing was performed on PBMCs, taken 5 days after the yellow fever booster vaccination. The TCR originated in a man in his thirties or forties who received the YFV17D yellow fever vaccine.

DNA for the CDR3: TGCAGTGCGGGGGGGGCAGGAGCAGTCTCTGGAAACACCATATATTTT. This sequence encodes CSAGGAGAVSGNTIYF. This chain uses TRBV20-1 with TRBJ1-3; D might be TRBD1 (6 bases). The V end was cut by 6 bases, the J end by 0 bases, with 18 bases between. CDR3 size: 16 residues. From germline, CDR1 is DFQATT and CDR2 SNEGSKA (reference sequence).